These 16 T cell receptor beta chains were sequenced from one sample in a study of CXCR3-negative and CXCR3-positive naive CD8 T cells. Study results and limitations: Greater hydrophobicity was found in TRB CDR3s of CXCR3-positive naive cells than of CXCR3-negative naive cells.

The authors made the TRB cDNA libraries by 5' RACE using UMI labels. TCRdb re-analyzed the 5' RACE reads; it lists each CDR3 protein once, without DNA. The specimen's table records approximately 89,000 distinct CDR3 sequences. The antigens of these receptors remain unknown. Sequenced: naive CXCR3+ CD8+ T cells from blood. Subset noted: CD45RO-CCR7+CD27+CD95- naive CD8+ T cells expressing CXCR3 (TNR3+). These receptors were taken from a human donor in good health. Some clones in this sample may be carry-over from other donors' samples.

The chain couples TRBV23-1 to TRBJ2-7; TCRdb calls TRBD1, which cannot be checked without DNA. TRBV23-1 is placed among ORFs of uncertain function. The CDR3 loop spans 11 amino acids. CDR3 sequence reads: CASTQGGEQYF.

The chain carries TRBV28 and TRBJ1-4; the TCRdb D gene call, TRBD1, has no DNA to confirm it. The germline CDR1 and CDR2 sequences are MDHEN and SYDVKM. The CDR3 totals 14 residues. The CDR3 sequence: CASSPRARGEKLFF.

The genes are TRBV29-1 and TRBJ2-7; TCRdb's assignment of TRBD2 cannot be checked, as there is no DNA. Germline V gene data show CDR1 as SQVTM and CDR2 as ANQGSEA. The length of the CDR3 is 14 residues. The CDR3: CSVGLAGGPWEQYF.

The rearrangement links TRBV29-1 to TRBJ2-1; with no DNA, the TCRdb D assignment of TRBD1 cannot be verified. Per germline, CDR1 SQVTM and CDR2 ANQGSEA. There are 16 residues in the CDR3. This CDR3 reads CSVEGRGSSSYNEQFF.

The rearrangement joins TRBV28 to TRBJ2-1; the D gene TCRdb calls, TRBD2, cannot be checked with no DNA. Germline V CDR1 and CDR2: MDHEN, SYDVKM. The CDR3 is 18 amino acids. CDR3: CASSSGTSGTRSYNEQFF.

This rearrangement joins TRBV10-3 to TRBJ2-2; there is no DNA to check the TCRdb D call of TRBD1. CDR1 ENHRY and CDR2 SYGVKD come from the germline V gene. This CDR3 comprises 13 residues. This CDR3 is CASSPQGAGELFF.

The genes are TRBV12-3 or TRBV12-4 and TRBJ2-3; there is no DNA to check the TCRdb D call of TRBD1. This CDR3 has 17 amino acids. The CDR3 is CASSFPPHRQDSDTQYF.

The V gene is TRBV7-8, the J gene TRBJ2-5; TCRdb proposes TRBD1, but this gene call is untestable without DNA. Germline V CDR1 and CDR2: SGHVS, FQNEAQ. The CDR3 length is 14 residues. This CDR3 reads CASSPGGPSETQYF. The full variable domain, its missing parts supplied by reference TRBV7-8 and TRBJ2-5, is GAGVSQSPRYKVAKRGQDVALRCDPISGHVSLFWYQQALGQGPEFLTYFQNEAQLDKSGLPSDRFFAERPEGSVSTLKIQRTQQEDSAVYLCASSPGGPSETQYFGPGTRLLVL.

This chain links TRBV7-6 with TRBJ2-2. CDR3 size: 14 residues. Per the germline V gene, CDR1 is SGHVS and CDR2 is FNYEAQ. This CDR3 reads CASREIKNTGELFF.

V gene TRBV27 combines with J gene TRBJ2-7; the D call from TCRdb, TRBD1, cannot be confirmed without DNA. This CDR3 region has 17 residues. Germline assignment: CDR1 MNHEY and CDR2 SMNVEV (reference sequence). The CDR3 spells CASSLSRQGASLYEQYF.

The V and J genes are TRBV7-6 and TRBJ2-2. The CDR3 extends over 14 amino acids. Germline V lookup: CDR1 SGHVS, CDR2 FNYEAQ. The CDR3: CASSTRVGTGELFF.

The chain couples TRBV28 to TRBJ2-7; lacking DNA, the TRBD1 call made by TCRdb goes unchecked. This CDR3 contains 12 residues. Germline V gene sequence: CDR1 MDHEN, CDR2 SYDVKM. CDR3 sequence: CASSWGRYEQYF.

The V and J genes are TRBV6-5 and TRBJ2-7; TCRdb outputs TRBD1, but without DNA this stays unchecked. Germline CDR1 and CDR2: MNHEY and SVGAGI. The CDR3 contains 17 residues. The chain's CDR3 is CASTQTVETGESKEQYF.

The chain is built from TRBV18 and TRBJ2-1; the D gene TCRdb calls, TRBD1, cannot be checked with no DNA. Germline CDR1 reads KGHSH; CDR2 reads LQKENI. There are 16 residues in the CDR3. This chain's CDR3 is CASSPRGSLLYNEQFF.

This chain uses TRBV4-1 with TRBJ2-1; TCRdb's D call of TRBD2 is untestable without DNA. From germline, CDR1 is MGHRA and CDR2 YSYEKL. The CDR3 consists of 17 residues. The CDR3 sequence is CASSQEGEGSSYNEQFF.

The CDR3 is CSVDPLRGGNNEQFF. The V gene is TRBV29-1, the J gene TRBJ2-1; TCRdb selects TRBD1, and the lack of DNA leaves this call unchecked. This CDR3 has 15 residues. Germline CDR1 is SQVTM and CDR2 is ANQGSEA.